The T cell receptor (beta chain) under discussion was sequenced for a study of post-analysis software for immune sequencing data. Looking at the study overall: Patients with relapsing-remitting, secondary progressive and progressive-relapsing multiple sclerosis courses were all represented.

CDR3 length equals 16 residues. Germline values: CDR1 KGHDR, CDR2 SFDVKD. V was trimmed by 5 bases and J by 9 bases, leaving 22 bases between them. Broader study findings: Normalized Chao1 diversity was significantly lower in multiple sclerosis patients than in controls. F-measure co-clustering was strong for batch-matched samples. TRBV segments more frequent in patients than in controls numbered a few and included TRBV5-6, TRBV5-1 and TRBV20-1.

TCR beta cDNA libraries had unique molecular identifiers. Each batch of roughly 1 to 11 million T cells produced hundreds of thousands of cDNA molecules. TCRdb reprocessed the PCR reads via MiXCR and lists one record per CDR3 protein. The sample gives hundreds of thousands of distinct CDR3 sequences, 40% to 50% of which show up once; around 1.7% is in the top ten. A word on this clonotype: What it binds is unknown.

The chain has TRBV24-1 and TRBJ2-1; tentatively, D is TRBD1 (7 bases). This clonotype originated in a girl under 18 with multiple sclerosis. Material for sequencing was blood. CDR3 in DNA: TGTGCCACCAGTGTTGGGCGGGACAGAGGTAGCGGTGAGCAGTTCTTC. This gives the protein CATSVGRDRGSGEQFF.